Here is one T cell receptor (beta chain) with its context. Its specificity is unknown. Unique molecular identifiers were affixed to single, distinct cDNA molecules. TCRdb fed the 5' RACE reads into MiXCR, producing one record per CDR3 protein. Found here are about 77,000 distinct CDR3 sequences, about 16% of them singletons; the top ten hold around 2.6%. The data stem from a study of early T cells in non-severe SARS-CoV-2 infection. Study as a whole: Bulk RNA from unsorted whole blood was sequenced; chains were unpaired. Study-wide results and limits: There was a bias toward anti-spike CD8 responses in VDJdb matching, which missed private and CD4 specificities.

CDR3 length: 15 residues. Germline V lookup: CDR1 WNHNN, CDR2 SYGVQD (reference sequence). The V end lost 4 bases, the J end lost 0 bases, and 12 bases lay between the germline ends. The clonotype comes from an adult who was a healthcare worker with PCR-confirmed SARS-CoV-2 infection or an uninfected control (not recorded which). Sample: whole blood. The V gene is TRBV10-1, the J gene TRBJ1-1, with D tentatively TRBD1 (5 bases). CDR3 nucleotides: TGCGCCAGCAGTGGTGGGATGGGACTGAACACTGAAGCTTTCTTT. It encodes CASSGGMGLNTEAFF.